This TCR beta chain was found in a study of Ad26.COV2.S vaccination and SARS-CoV-2 variants. Looking at the study overall: Intramuscular Ad26.COV2.S doses were given once or twice, 56 days apart.

Indicated treatment: some 20 received Ad26.COV2.S at low or high dose, single or two shots; about 5 received placebo; per-sample allocation not given. On day 63 after the first injection, vaccine and placebo recipients gave samples. It was an adult aged 18-55 years in Boston who was the donor. V was clipped by 2 bases and J by 5 bases; unmatched bases: 7. The CDR3 runs 15 residues. Per germline, CDR1 MDHEN and CDR2 SYDVKM. Profiling relied on immunoSEQ multiplex PCR, and the TCRdb table lists in-frame clones only, not all of them. The sample carries approximately 500,000 clones, 87% recorded once. Sequences were derived from peripheral blood, sampled in a trial of Ad26.COV2.S vaccine versus placebo. This receptor was obtained from a person aged 18 to 59 who received the Ad26.COV2.S COVID-19 vaccine or a placebo. This chain joins TRBV28 and TRBJ2-5; 8 nucleotides match TRBD1. CDR3 sequence (DNA): TGTGCCAGCAGTTTACGCCAGGGGGCCAGGGAGACCCAGTACTTC. Translated, it gives CASSLRQGARETQYF.